The clone carrying this TCR beta chain was picked up a small number of times. Its antigen remains unidentified. Each CDR3 protein is one row after TCRdb ran MiXCR on the reads. The data show 400,000 or so distinct CDR3 sequences, around a sixth seen once. Germline values: CDR1 SNHLY, CDR2 FYNNEI. Trimming removed 3 bases from V and 10 bases from J, with 13 bases in between. The CDR3 is 13 residues long. This sample is part of a study of T cell repertoires in cytomegalovirus infection. Study-level background: Signatures in public TCR beta sequences pointed to both CMV infection and matching HLA type. Study-level points and caveats: Identification of carriers of CMV plus the relevant HLA was achieved through cumulative public TCR beta family frequency. It was HLA-C-restricted CMV-specific TCR beta clonotypes that dominated the response ex vivo.

The clonotype comes from a human donor in good health (CMV status not recorded). Some clones in this sample may be carry-over from other donors' samples. Sequenced material: PBMCs. The chain employs TRBV2 and TRBJ2-1; D ambiguous. CDR3 DNA: TGTGCCAGCAGTGATATCTGGGCGGAGGAGCAGTTCTTC. Protein product: CASSDIWAEEQFF. Together with reference TRBV2 and TRBJ2-1, the CDR3 gives the full variable domain: EPEVTQTPSHQVTQMGQEVILRCVPISNHLYFYWYRQILGQKVEFLVSFYNNEISEKSEIFDDQFSVERPDGSNFTLKIRSTKLEDSAMYFCASSDIWAEEQFFGPGTRLTVL.